This T cell receptor (beta chain) derives from a study of Graves' ophthalmopathy and Graves' hyperthyroidism. The study excluded patients with other autoimmune diseases, uncontrolled infections, pregnancy or lactation. Whole-study findings and limits: The 13-signature model separated ophthalmopathy from stable hyperthyroidism at around 88% sensitivity and roughly 80% specificity. Predictions made by the model for ophthalmopathy progression reached 70.59% sensitivity and less than 80% specificity.

Trimming removed 4 bases from V and 3 bases from J, with 18 bases in between. CDR3 size: 16 residues. The germline gives CDR1 MNHEY, CDR2 SVGEGT. For repertoire sequencing, the TCR beta CDR3 regions were amplified from RNA transcripts. Scientists carried out first-round RT-PCR using HTBI primers and then a second-round multiplex PCR. TCRdb re-analysed the multiplex PCR reads in MiXCR, keeping a single row per CDR3 protein. This table holds some 350,000 distinct CDR3 sequences, roughly a sixth found once. This clonotype occurred many times. Its antigen is currently unknown. The sequenced sample consisted of peripheral blood. The source of this sequence is an adult woman with stable Graves' hyperthyroidism. The V and J genes are TRBV6-2 or TRBV6-3 and TRBJ1-1, with a possible D match to TRBD1 (5 bases). The CDR3: CASSSHHQGWDTEAFF. The CDR3, as DNA: TGTGCCAGCAGTTCACACCACCAGGGATGGGACACTGAAGCTTTCTTT.